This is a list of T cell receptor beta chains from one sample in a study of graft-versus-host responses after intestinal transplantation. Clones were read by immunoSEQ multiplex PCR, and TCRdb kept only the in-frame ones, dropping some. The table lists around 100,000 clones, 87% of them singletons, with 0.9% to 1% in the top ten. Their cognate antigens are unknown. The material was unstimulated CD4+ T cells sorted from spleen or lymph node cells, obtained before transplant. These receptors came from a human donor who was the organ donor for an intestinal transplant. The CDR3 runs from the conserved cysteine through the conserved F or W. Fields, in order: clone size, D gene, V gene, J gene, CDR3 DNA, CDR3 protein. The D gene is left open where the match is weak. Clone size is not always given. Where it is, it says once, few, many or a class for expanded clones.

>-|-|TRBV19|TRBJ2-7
TGTGCCAGTAGTATAGATAAAGGGTTCGAGCAGTACTTC
CASSIDKGFEQYF
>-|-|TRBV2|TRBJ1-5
TGTGCCAGCAGGAATACGGAGCCCCAGCATTTT
CASRNTEPQHF
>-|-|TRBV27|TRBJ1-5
TGTGCCAGCAGTTTAGCAGGGAATCAGCCCCAGCATTTT
CASSLAGNQPQHF
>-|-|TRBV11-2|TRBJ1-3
TGTGCCAGCAGCCCCGGTGGTGGGGACACCATATATTTT
CASSPGGGDTIYF
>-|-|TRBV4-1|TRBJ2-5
TGCGCCAGCAGCCAAGACCGTGGACAGCCTGGGTTTATAGAAGAGACCCAGTACTTC
CASSQDRGQPGFIEETQYF
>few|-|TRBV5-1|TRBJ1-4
TGCGCCAGCAGCTTGGAAGGGGTGACTAATGAAAAACTGTTTTTT
CASSLEGVTNEKLFF
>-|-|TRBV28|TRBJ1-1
TGTGCCAGCAGTAACACAGGGTCGGGGACTTCGGAAGCTTTCTTT
CASSNTGSGTSEAFF
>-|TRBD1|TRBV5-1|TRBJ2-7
TGCGCCAGCAGCAGCCGGGACAGGGTCTACGAGCAGTACTTC
CASSSRDRVYEQYF
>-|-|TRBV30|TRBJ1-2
TGTGCCTGGAGACGAGGGAACTCGTACGGCTACACCTTC
CAWRRGNSYGYTF
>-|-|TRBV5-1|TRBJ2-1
TGCGCCAGCAGCTTGGCCTATGAGCAGTTCTTC
CASSLAYEQFF
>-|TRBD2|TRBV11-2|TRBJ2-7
TGTGCCAGCAGCTATAGCGGGGGGAGTTCCTACGAGCAGTACTTC
CASSYSGGSSYEQYF
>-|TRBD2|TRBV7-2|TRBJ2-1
TGTGCCAGCAGCTTAAGCGGGGGGGGGTACAATGAGCAGTTCTTC
CASSLSGGGYNEQFF
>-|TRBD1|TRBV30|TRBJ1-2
TGTGCCTGGAGCCAGGGGGGAGCTAACTATGGCTACACCTTC
CAWSQGGANYGYTF
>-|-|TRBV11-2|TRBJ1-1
TGTGCCAGCAGCTTAGGGACCGAGTACACTGAAGCTTTCTTT
CASSLGTEYTEAFF
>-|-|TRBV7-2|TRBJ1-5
TGTGCCAGCAGCACGTACAATCAGCCCCAGCATTTT
CASSTYNQPQHF
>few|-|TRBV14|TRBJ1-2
TGTGCCAGCAGCCAAGATCTCGCAGGCAACTATGGCTACACCTTC
CASSQDLAGNYGYTF
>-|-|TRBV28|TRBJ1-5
TGTGCCAGCAGTTTACGAATTAGCAATCAGCCCCAGCATTTT
CASSLRISNQPQHF
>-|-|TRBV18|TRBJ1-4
TGTGCCAGCTCACGTTGGGCAAATAATGAAAAACTGTTTTTT
CASSRWANNEKLFF
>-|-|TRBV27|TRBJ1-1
TGTGCCAGCAGTTCATCGGCGACGAACACTGAAGCTTTCTTT
CASSSSATNTEAFF
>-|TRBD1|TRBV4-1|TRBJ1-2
TGCGCCAGCAGCGTACCGGGACAGCTGGGGGGCTACACCTTC
CASSVPGQLGGYTF
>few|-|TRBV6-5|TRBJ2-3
TGTGCCAGCAGCCAACCCTCGAATACGCAGTATTTT
CASSQPSNTQYF
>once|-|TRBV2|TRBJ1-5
TGTGCCAGCAGTCCGGACGGTAATAGCAATCAGCCCCAGCATTTT
CASSPDGNSNQPQHF
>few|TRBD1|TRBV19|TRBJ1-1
TGTGCCAGTACCGAGGTAAGGGGGCTCGAAGCTTTCTTT
CASTEVRGLEAFF
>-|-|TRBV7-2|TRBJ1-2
TGTGCCAGCAGCTTAGGCCCAGTAACTAACTATGGCTACACCTTC
CASSLGPVTNYGYTF
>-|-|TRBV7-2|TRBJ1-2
TGTGCCAGCAGCTTAGAAGCCAGAGGATTGGGCTACACCTTC
CASSLEARGLGYTF
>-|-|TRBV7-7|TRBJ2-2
TGTGCCAGCAGCTTGATTAACACCGGGGAGCTGTTTTTT
CASSLINTGELFF
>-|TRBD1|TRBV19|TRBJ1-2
TGTGCCAGTAGGGTCGGACAGGGGGTATATGGCTACACCTTC
CASRVGQGVYGYTF
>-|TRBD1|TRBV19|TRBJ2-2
TGTGCCAGTAGTATAGATCTGGGCAGGGGGCTAGGCGGGGAGCTGTTTTTT
CASSIDLGRGLGGELFF
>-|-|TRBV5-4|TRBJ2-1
TGTGCCAGCAGCTTGCTGAGGAGGGGAAACAATGAGCAGTTCTTC
CASSLLRRGNNEQFF
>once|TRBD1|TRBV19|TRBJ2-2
TGTGCCAGTACAACGACAGGGAATACCGGGGAGCTGTTTTTT
CASTTTGNTGELFF
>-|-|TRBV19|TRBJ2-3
TGTGCCAGTAGTAGATTAGCGGATAGCACAGATACGCAGTATTTT
CASSRLADSTDTQYF
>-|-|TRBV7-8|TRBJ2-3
TGTGCCAGCAGCCGACGAGACCTTTCAGATACGCAGTATTTT
CASSRRDLSDTQYF
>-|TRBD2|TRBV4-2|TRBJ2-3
TGTGCCAGCAGCCAAGACCGGGGCGGGGGGGAGTGGAATACGCAGTATTTT
CASSQDRGGGEWNTQYF
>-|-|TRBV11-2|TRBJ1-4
TGTGCCAGCAGCCAATGGGGTAGCGGCGAAAAACTGTTTTTT
CASSQWGSGEKLFF
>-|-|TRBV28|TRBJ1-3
TGTGCCAGCAGCGAGCCGGTAGGGGTCTCTGGAAACACCATATATTTT
CASSEPVGVSGNTIYF
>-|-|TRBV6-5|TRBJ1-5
TGTGCCAGCAGTCCCGGGGGCAGGGTAAGTCAGCCCCAGCATTTT
CASSPGGRVSQPQHF
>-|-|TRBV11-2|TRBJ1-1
TGTGCCAGCAGCCTTAGAGGGGCAGGGGACACTGAAGCTTTCTTT
CASSLRGAGDTEAFF
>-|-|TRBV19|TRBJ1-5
TGTGCCAGTAGTCCTCGAGGCCAGGGCCAGAATCAGCCCCAGCATTTT
CASSPRGQGQNQPQHF
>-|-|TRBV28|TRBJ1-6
TGTGCCAGCAGTTCATTGGGGGAACAAGGCTCCTATAATTCACCCCTCCACTTT
CASSSLGEQGSYNSPLHF
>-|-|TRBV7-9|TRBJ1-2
TGTGCCAGCAGCTTACACGCAGGCTCTAACTATGGCTACACCTTC
CASSLHAGSNYGYTF